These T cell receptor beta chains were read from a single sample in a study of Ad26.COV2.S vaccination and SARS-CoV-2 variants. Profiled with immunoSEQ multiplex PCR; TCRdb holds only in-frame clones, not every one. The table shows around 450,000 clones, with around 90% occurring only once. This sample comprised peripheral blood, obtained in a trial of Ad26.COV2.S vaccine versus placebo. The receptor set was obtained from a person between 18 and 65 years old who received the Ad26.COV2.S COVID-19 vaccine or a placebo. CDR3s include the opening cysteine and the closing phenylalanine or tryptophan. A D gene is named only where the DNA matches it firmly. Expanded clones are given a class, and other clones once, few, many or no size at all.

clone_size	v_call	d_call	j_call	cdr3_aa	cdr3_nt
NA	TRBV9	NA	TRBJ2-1	CASSVGGGSYNEQFF	TGTGCCAGCAGCGTAGGTGGAGGGTCCTACAATGAGCAGTTCTTC
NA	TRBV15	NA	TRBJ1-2	CATSRVSGRGGYGYTF	TGTGCCACCAGCAGAGTAAGCGGCAGGGGTGGCTATGGCTACACCTTC
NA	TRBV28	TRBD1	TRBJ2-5	CASSSGDSPRPYF	TGTGCCAGCAGTTCCGGGGACAGCCCCCGGCCGTACTTC
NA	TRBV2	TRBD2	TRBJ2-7	CASTSSGPYEQYF	TGTGCCAGCACGTCTAGCGGACCCTACGAGCAGTACTTC
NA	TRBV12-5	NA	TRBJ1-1	CASAAGPSNTEAFF	TGTGCTAGTGCCGCAGGACCCTCAAACACTGAAGCTTTCTTT
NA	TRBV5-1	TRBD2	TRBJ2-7	CASSLPGGRHYEQYF	TGCGCCAGCAGCTTGCCGGGCGGGAGACATTACGAGCAGTACTTC
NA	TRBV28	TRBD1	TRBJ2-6	CASGTGTGANVLTF	TGTGCCAGCGGGACAGGGACTGGGGCCAACGTCCTGACTTTC
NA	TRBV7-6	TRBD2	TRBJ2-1	CASSLRASGSYNEQFF	TGTGCCAGCAGCTTACGGGCTAGCGGCTCCTACAATGAGCAGTTCTTC
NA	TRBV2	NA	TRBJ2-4	CASSEALGAEAKNIQYF	TGTGCCAGCAGTGAAGCGCTAGGGGCCGAGGCCAAAAACATTCAGTACTTC
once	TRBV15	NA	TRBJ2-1	CATSSIGGIIGGGQFF	TGTGCCACCAGCAGCATTGGAGGAATAATTGGGGGAGGGCAGTTCTTC
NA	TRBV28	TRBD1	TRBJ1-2	CASSLLPGGGTGYTF	TGTGCCAGCAGTTTATTGCCAGGGGGCGGAACCGGCTACACCTTC
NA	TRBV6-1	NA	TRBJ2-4	CASSGSGWATKNIQYF	TGTGCCAGCAGTGGGTCCGGTTGGGCGACCAAAAACATTCAGTACTTC
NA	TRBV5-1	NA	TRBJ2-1	CASSLADGRAGNEQFF	TGCGCCAGCAGCTTGGCCGACGGGAGAGCTGGCAATGAGCAGTTCTTC
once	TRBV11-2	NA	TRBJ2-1	CASSFRAFSYNEQFF	TGTGCCAGCAGCTTTCGGGCTTTCTCCTACAATGAGCAGTTCTTC
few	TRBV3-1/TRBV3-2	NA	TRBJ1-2	CASSQLGYTF	TGTGCCAGCAGCCAATTGGGTTACACCTTC
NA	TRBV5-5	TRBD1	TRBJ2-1	CASSLRQGARWNEQFF	TGTGCCAGCAGCTTGAGACAGGGGGCGCGATGGAATGAGCAGTTCTTC
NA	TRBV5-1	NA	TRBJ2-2	CASRPTRRNTGELFF	TGCGCCAGCCGCCCGACAAGAAGAAACACCGGGGAGCTGTTTTTT
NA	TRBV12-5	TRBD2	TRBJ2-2	CASGLGLAENTGELFF	TGTGCTAGTGGTTTGGGACTAGCGGAGAACACCGGGGAGCTGTTTTTT
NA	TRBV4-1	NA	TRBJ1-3	CASSQGVHRNTIYF	TGCGCCAGCAGCCAAGGCGTCCACAGAAACACCATATATTTT
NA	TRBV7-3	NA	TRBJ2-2	CASSGNAVPGELFF	TGTGCCAGCAGCGGGAACGCGGTCCCCGGGGAGCTGTTTTTT
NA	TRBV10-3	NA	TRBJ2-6	CAISGSGANVLTF	TGTGCCATCAGTGGCTCTGGGGCCAACGTCCTGACTTTC
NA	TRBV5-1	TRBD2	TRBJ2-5	CASSPGLAGGGGETQYF	TGCGCCAGCAGCCCTGGACTAGCGGGAGGCGGCGGGGAGACCCAGTACTTC
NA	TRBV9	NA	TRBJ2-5	CASSPLSGRLETQYF	TGTGCCAGCAGCCCCCTGAGTGGGCGGCTCGAGACCCAGTACTTC
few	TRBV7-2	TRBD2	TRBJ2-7	CASSFYLAGAYEQYF	TGTGCCAGCAGCTTCTATTTAGCGGGGGCTTACGAGCAGTACTTC
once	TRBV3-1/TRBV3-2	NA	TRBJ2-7	CASSQEDSYEQYF	TGTGCCAGCAGCCAAGAGGACTCCTACGAGCAGTACTTC
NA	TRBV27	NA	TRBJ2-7	CASTSSSYEQYF	TGTGCCAGCACTAGCAGCTCCTACGAGCAGTACTTC
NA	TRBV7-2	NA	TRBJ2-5	CASSSPPGGAGNQETQYF	TGTGCCAGCAGCTCCCCGCCGGGTGGGGCAGGCAACCAAGAGACCCAGTACTTC
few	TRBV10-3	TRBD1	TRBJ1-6	CAIRQGNSPLHF	TGTGCCATCAGACAGGGGAATTCACCCCTCCACTTT
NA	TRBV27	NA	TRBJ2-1	CASHPFPDLLGNEQFF	TGTGCCAGCCACCCATTTCCGGACCTACTCGGAAATGAGCAGTTCTTC
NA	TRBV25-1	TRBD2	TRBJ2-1	CASSEWGGNEQFF	TGTGCCAGCAGTGAATGGGGGGGAAATGAGCAGTTCTTC
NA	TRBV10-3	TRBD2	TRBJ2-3	CAISGSLAGVGTDTQYF	TGTGCCATCAGTGGCTCACTAGCGGGAGTCGGAACAGATACGCAGTATTTT
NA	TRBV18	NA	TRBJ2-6	CASSEQGSGANVLTF	TGTGCCAGCTCAGAGCAAGGGTCTGGGGCCAACGTCCTGACTTTC
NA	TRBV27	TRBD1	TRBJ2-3	CASSTGQGTDTQYF	TGTGCCAGCAGTACGGGACAGGGTACAGATACGCAGTATTTT
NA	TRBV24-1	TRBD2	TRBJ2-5	CATSDVTSASQETQYF	TGTGCCACCAGTGATGTGACTAGCGCCTCCCAAGAGACCCAGTACTTC
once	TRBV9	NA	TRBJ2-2	CASSPPAANTGELFF	TGTGCCAGCAGCCCCCCGGCCGCGAACACCGGGGAGCTGTTTTTT
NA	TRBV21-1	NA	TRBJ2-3	CASKWDSSTDTQYF	TGTGCCAGCAAATGGGACAGTAGCACAGATACGCAGTATTTT
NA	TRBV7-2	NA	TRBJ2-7	CASSSEWGYGDEQYF	TGTGCCAGCAGCTCAGAGTGGGGCTATGGGGACGAGCAGTACTTC
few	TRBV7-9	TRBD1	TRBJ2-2	CASSPGTGFTGELFF	TGTGCCAGCAGCCCCGGGACAGGGTTTACCGGGGAGCTGTTTTTT
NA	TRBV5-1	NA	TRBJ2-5	CASSLEPGFQETQYF	TGCGCCAGCAGCTTGGAGCCGGGATTCCAAGAGACCCAGTACTTC
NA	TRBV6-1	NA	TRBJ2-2	CASSEGWNTGELFF	TGTGCCAGCAGTGAAGGGTGGAACACCGGGGAGCTGTTTTTT
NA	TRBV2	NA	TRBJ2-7	CATRQAASYEQYF	TGTGCCACTCGACAAGCGGCTTCCTACGAGCAGTACTTC
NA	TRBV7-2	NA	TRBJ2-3	CASSLIGGQTGDTQYF	TGTGCCAGCAGCTTAATCGGCGGGCAGACCGGGGATACGCAGTATTTT
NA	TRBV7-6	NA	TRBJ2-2	CASTSSRGPNTGELFF	TGTGCCAGCACCTCTTCTAGGGGCCCTAACACCGGGGAGCTGTTTTTT
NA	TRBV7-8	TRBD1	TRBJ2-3	CASSFGQDTSTDTQYF	TGTGCCAGCAGCTTCGGACAGGACACTAGCACAGATACGCAGTATTTT
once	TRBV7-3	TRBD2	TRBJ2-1	CASSPTGTSYNEQFF	TGTGCCAGCAGCCCAACCGGGACTAGCTACAATGAGCAGTTCTTC
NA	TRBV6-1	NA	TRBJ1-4	CASSERGANEKLFF	TGTGCCAGCAGTGAAAGGGGTGCTAATGAAAAACTGTTTTTT
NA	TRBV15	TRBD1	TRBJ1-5	CATSRSDRGQGKPQHF	TGTGCCACCAGCAGATCGGACAGGGGGCAGGGGAAGCCCCAGCATTTT
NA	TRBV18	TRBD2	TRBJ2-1	CASSPLAGKDNEQFF	TGTGCCAGCTCACCACTAGCGGGTAAAGACAATGAGCAGTTCTTC
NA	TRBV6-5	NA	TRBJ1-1	CASSPLGGGTEAFF	TGTGCCAGCAGTCCCCTGGGAGGCGGCACTGAAGCTTTCTTT
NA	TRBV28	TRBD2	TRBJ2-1	CASSLAGGTYNEQFF	TGTGCCAGCAGCCTGGCGGGGGGTACGTACAATGAGCAGTTCTTC
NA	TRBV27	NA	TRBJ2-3	CASSLRDTQYF	TGTGCCAGCAGTTTGAGAGATACGCAGTATTTT
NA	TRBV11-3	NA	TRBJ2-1	CASSFGSGNEQFF	TGTGCCAGCAGCTTTGGTAGCGGCAATGAGCAGTTCTTC
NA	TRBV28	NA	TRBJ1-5	CASSLAGEMYQPQHF	TGTGCCAGCAGTTTGGCCGGGGAGATGTATCAGCCCCAGCATTTT
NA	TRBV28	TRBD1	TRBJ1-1	CASNLGAGGDLAEAFF	TGTGCCAGCAATCTGGGGGCAGGGGGGGATTTGGCTGAAGCTTTCTTT
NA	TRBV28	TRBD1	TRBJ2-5	CASRQQGEGETQYF	TGTGCCAGCAGACAACAGGGGGAAGGAGAGACCCAGTACTTC
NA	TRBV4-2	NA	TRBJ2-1	CASSQEATPYNEQFF	TGTGCCAGCAGCCAAGAAGCGACTCCCTACAATGAGCAGTTCTTC
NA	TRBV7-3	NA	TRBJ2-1	CASSLIPTTNEQFF	TGTGCCAGCAGCTTAATTCCCACGACCAATGAGCAGTTCTTC
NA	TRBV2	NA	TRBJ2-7	CASSETGSYEQYF	TGTGCCAGCAGTGAAACGGGCTCCTACGAGCAGTACTTC
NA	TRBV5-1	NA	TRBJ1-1	CASSLVVGMNTEAFF	TGCGCCAGCAGCTTGGTTGTAGGGATGAACACTGAAGCTTTCTTT